This TCR beta chain came from a study of T cell repertoires in cytomegalovirus infection. Whole-study context: Public TCR beta signatures marked donors with CMV infection and the matching HLA.

At least ten counts were recorded for this clonotype. The antigen is undetermined. The junction had 17 bases not matched to a gene; V was cut back by 0 bases and J by 11 bases. The CDR3 extends over 18 amino acids. Germline lookup yields CDR1 MNHEY and CDR2 SVGEGT. Each CDR3 protein is one row after TCRdb ran MiXCR on the reads. Altogether 150,000 to 200,000 distinct CDR3 sequences are present, approximately 9.6% being singletons, with the ten largest covering around 4.4%. Study-wide findings and caveats: HLA-C-restricted CMV-specific TCR beta clonotypes were dominant in the ex vivo response. Summed public TCR beta family frequency identified CMV carriers bearing the relevant HLA.

The specimen sequenced was PBMCs. The chain combines TRBV6-2 or TRBV6-3 with TRBJ1-5; TRBD1 matches at 9 bases. The receptor was derived from a human donor in good health (CMV status not recorded). Some clones in this sample may be carry-over from other donors' samples. The CDR3 region has the DNA TGTGCCAGCAGTTACTCCGGGACAGGGACAGGAACGGGGATGGCCCAGCATTTT. Its protein product is CASSYSGTGTGTGMAQHF.